The clone carrying this T cell receptor (beta chain) was detected once. This sample was taken from a study of control samples from healthy donors and cancer patients. Method: immunoSEQ multiplex PCR; TCRdb's copy keeps in-frame clones and lacks some. This table holds 210,000 or so clones, approximately 90% found once. The CDR3 spans 15 residues. J was trimmed by 6 bases and V by 4 bases; bases with no gene match: 6. Germline V gene data show CDR1 as SGHNT and CDR2 as YYREEE (reference sequence). Sequenced: blood. The receptor was derived from a man aged 30-40 years in good health. The chain is built from TRBV5-4 and TRBJ1-6, with TRBD1 matching 8 bases. The CDR3 loop is CASSVDRAANSPLHF. Written as DNA, the CDR3 is TGTGCCAGCAGCGTGGACAGGGCGGCTAATTCACCCCTCCACTTT. Variable domain in full (rest from reference TRBV5-4 and TRBJ1-6): ETGVTQSPTHLIKTRGQQVTLRCSSQSGHNTVSWYQQALGQGPQFIFQYYREEENGRGNFPPRFSGLQFPNYSSELNVNALELDDSALYLCASSVDRAANSPLHFGNGTRLTVT.